This passage covers 30 T cell receptor beta chains from one sample sequenced in a study of CD8 T cells in Susac syndrome (dated 2019 in TCRdb). Library preparation employed the immunoSEQ multiplex PCR assay. RNA was extracted using the RNeasy kit, and about 0.5 to 1 ug of the RNA was reverse transcribed with random hexamers. Starting from the raw public reads, TCRdb applied fastp trimming at Q25, assembled clones with MiXCR and retained in-frame beta chains. Each entry is one CDR3 protein sequence, shown with its most common DNA and genes. This sample is represented by 200,000 to 250,000 distinct CDR3 sequences; about 93% of them were singletons. The ten most abundant clones make up about 0.07% of the sample. Sequenced: CD4+ T cells from PBMCs. The source is a human donor with multiple sclerosis.

The rearrangement joins TRBV3-1 to TRBJ1-1; no definite D call. The CDR3 contains 13 residues. V was pared by 0 bases and J by 12 bases, with 14 bases between. From germline, CDR1 is LGHDT and CDR2 YNNKEL (reference sequence). CDR3 nucleotide sequence: TGTGCCAGCAGCCAAGAAATGAAGGGTGGGACTTTCTTT. It specifies CASSQEMKGGTFF.

The genes are TRBV7-2 and TRBJ2-7; 7 bases align to TRBD1. V lost 1 base and J lost 3; bases outside the gene matches: 6. Germline V lookup: CDR1 SGHTA, CDR2 FQGNSA. The CDR3 spans 15 residues. The CDR3 coding sequence is TGTGCCAGCAGCTTAGTTTTGGGACAGCACTACGAGCAGTACTTC. Translated, it gives CASSLVLGQHYEQYF. The whole variable domain, filled in from reference TRBV7-2 and TRBJ2-7, reads GAGVSQSPSNKVTEKGKDVELRCDPISGHTALYWYRQSLGQGLEFLIYFQGNSAPDKSGLPSDRFSAERTGGSVSTLTIQRTQQEDSAVYLCASSLVLGQHYEQYFGPGTRLTVT.

The chain employs TRBV7-2 and TRBJ1-2, with D tentatively TRBD1 (5 bases). Germline-derived CDR1 and CDR2 are SGHTA and FQGNSA. This CDR3 contains 13 residues. Trimming removed 6 bases at V and 2 bases at J, with 10 bases between. In DNA, the CDR3 is TGTGCCAGCAGATTGGGACCGAACTATGGCTACACCTTC. Encoded protein: CASRLGPNYGYTF.

The J gene is TRBJ1-2, the V gene TRBV6-1, with D hard to call. V lost 6 bases to trimming and J lost 7 bases, with 24 bases between them. Germline CDR1 is MNHNS and CDR2 is SASEGT. The CDR3 length is 16 residues. The CDR3 sequence: CASSHTLGSTEFGYTF. CDR3 in DNA: TGTGCCAGCAGCCACACCCTCGGATCCACGGAGTTTGGCTACACCTTC.

The chain combines TRBV6-5 with TRBJ2-7; D is unclear. The V and J ends lost 4 bases and 0 bases respectively, with 13 bases between them. This CDR3 has 15 amino acids. Germline-derived CDR1 and CDR2 are MNHEY and SVGAGI. Here the CDR3 reads CASSSSVALSYEQYF. The CDR3 region has the DNA TGTGCCAGCAGTTCCTCGGTGGCGCTCTCCTACGAGCAGTACTTC.

This clonotype was observed once. One end of the junction varies from germline; a read error may be responsible. The chain has TRBV7-9 and TRBJ1-2; D is undetermined. This CDR3 comprises 10 residues. In germline, CDR1 is SEHNR, CDR2 FQNEAQ (reference sequence). CDR3 region: CASSLEGGDF. The CDR3, as DNA: TGTGCCAGCAGCTTAGAGGGAGGCGACTTC.

CDR3 nucleotide sequence: TGCGCCAGCAGCCGAGGGACAGGGGCACCCAATGAGCAGTTCTTC. Its protein product is CASSRGTGAPNEQFF. The chain combines TRBV4-1 with TRBJ2-1; 10 bases fit TRBD1. CDR1 and CDR2 (germline): MGHRA, YSYEKL. Trimming took 4 bases from V and 6 from J; bases not matched to a gene: 6. The CDR3 is made up of 15 amino acids.

This chain joins TRBV28 and TRBJ1-3; D remains unclear. Germline values: CDR1 MDHEN, CDR2 SYDVKM. V lost 6 bases, J lost 2 bases, and 11 bases lay in between. CDR3 length equals 14 residues. This CDR3 reads CASSPGGPGNTIYF. The CDR3 nucleotides read TGTGCCAGCAGCCCAGGCGGGCCTGGAAACACCATATATTTT.

This sequence joins TRBV30 and TRBJ1-2, with D uncertain. This CDR3 contains 13 residues. The V end lost 2 bases, the J end lost 3 bases, and 10 bases lay between the germline ends. Germline CDR1 reads GTSNPN; CDR2 reads SVGIG (reference sequence). CDR3 residues: CAWSRGLDYGYTF. The CDR3 nucleotides are TGTGCCTGGAGTCGGGGTCTCGACTATGGCTACACCTTC.

The rearrangement uses TRBV5-6 and TRBJ1-3; TRBD1 matches at 8 bases. The V gene's germline CDR1 is SGHDT and CDR2 YYEEEE. V shed 7 bases, J shed 4 bases, and the junction held 4 bases outside the gene matches. The length of the CDR3 is 13 residues. The CDR3 nucleotides read TGTGCCAGCGGACAGGGTGCCGGAAACACCATATATTTT. This sequence encodes CASGQGAGNTIYF.

V usage is TRBV15 and J usage is TRBJ1-1, with D perhaps matching TRBD1 (6 bases). Trimming stripped 0 bases from V and 4 bases from J, with 15 bases between. Germline-derived CDR1 and CDR2 are LNHNV and YYDKDF (reference sequence). This CDR3 contains 16 residues. The DNA of the CDR3 is TGTGCCACCAGCAGAGATGGGACACCCAGGGCCACTGAAGCTTTCTTT. Protein sequence: CATSRDGTPRATEAFF. Combining the CDR3 with reference TRBV15 and TRBJ1-1 gives the whole variable domain DAMVIQNPRYQVTQFGKPVTLSCSQTLNHNVMYWYQQKSSQAPKLLFHYYDKDFNNEADTPDNFQSRRPNTSFCFLDIRSPGLGDTAMYLCATSRDGTPRATEAFFGQGTRLTVV.

This clonotype was observed a single time. V is TRBV7-6 and J is TRBJ1-3; tentative D call: TRBD1 (6 bases). The V end was cut by 4 bases, the J end by 0 bases, with 19 bases between. Germline lookup yields CDR1 SGHVS and CDR2 FNYEAQ. The CDR3 consists of 18 residues. The CDR3 loop reads CASSSAVGGQTSGNTIYF. The CDR3 DNA follows: TGTGCCAGCAGCTCAGCGGTAGGCGGACAGACCTCTGGAAACACCATATATTTT.

The gene calls are TRBV20-1 and TRBJ1-4, with D uncertain. V was pared by 0 bases and J by 8 bases, with 13 bases between. The CDR3 runs 14 residues. The germline gives CDR1 DFQATT, CDR2 SNEGSKA (reference sequence). CDR3 region: CSARDFRTGEKLFF. The CDR3 bases are TGCAGTGCTAGAGATTTTCGAACGGGCGAAAAACTGTTTTTT.

The rearrangement joins TRBV19 to TRBJ2-7; D gene ambiguous. Trimming left V 6 bases short and J 6 bases short, with 18 bases between. The CDR3 runs to 14 residues. Germline-derived CDR1 and CDR2 are LNHDA and SQIVND (reference sequence). The CDR3 DNA follows: TGTGCCAGTAGGGCTGGGTCGATCTTTTCCGAGCAGTACTTC. Translation: CASRAGSIFSEQYF.

The V and J genes are TRBV29-1 and TRBJ1-5; D perhaps matches TRBD1 (6 bases). Per the germline V gene, CDR1 is SQVTM and CDR2 is ANQGSEA. Trimming stripped 4 bases from V and 6 bases from J, with 13 bases between. The CDR3 spans 13 residues. The CDR3 DNA sequence: TGCAGCGTTGGAGGGGGGGGCGGTCAGCCCCAGCATTTT. Translation gives CSVGGGGGQPQHF.

The chain uses TRBV30 and TRBJ2-3; possible D gene TRBD2, 6 bases. Trimming took 0 bases from V and 0 from J, leaving 13 bases between them. The CDR3 is made up of 16 amino acids. The V gene's germline CDR1 is GTSNPN and CDR2 SVGIG (reference sequence). CDR3 protein: CAWSVLGGSSTDTQYF. As DNA, the CDR3 is TGTGCCTGGAGTGTACTCGGGGGTTCTAGCACAGATACGCAGTATTTT.

This chain connects TRBV2 to TRBJ1-2; tentative D call: TRBD1 (5 bases). Trimming pared 4 bases from V and 8 bases from J, leaving 11 bases between. CDR1 is SNHLY, CDR2 FYNNEI, per germline. The CDR3 loop spans 12 amino acids. CDR3 nucleotide sequence: TGTGCCAGCAGTGCTGGGGGGGACGGCTACACCTTC. Translated, it gives CASSAGGDGYTF.

The V gene is TRBV12-3 or TRBV12-4, the J gene TRBJ1-2; no clear D. V gave up 6 bases and J gave up 7 bases, with 15 bases separating them. The CDR3 is 13 residues long. CDR3 nucleotides: TGTGCCAGCAGCCCGGGGAGAAGCAGTGGCTACACCTTC. It codes for CASSPGRSSGYTF.

The chain links TRBV5-1 to TRBJ2-1; 10 bases match TRBD2. The germline V gene encodes CDR1 SGHRS and CDR2 YFSETQ. This CDR3 spans 16 amino acids. V was pared by 4 bases and J by 5 bases, with 9 bases of the junction left unmatched. CDR3 in amino acids: CASSLTLAGLNNEQFF. DNA for the CDR3: TGCGCCAGCAGCCTTACACTAGCGGGACTTAACAATGAGCAGTTCTTC.

V gene TRBV4-1 combines with J gene TRBJ2-3; 12 bases line up with TRBD2. The CDR3 length is 18 residues. The junction had 6 bases not matched to a gene; V was cut back by 0 bases and J by 2 bases. Germline-derived CDR1 and CDR2 are MGHRA and YSYEKL. CDR3 region: CASSQDRASGRATDTQYF. Written as DNA, the CDR3 is TGCGCCAGCAGCCAAGATCGGGCTAGCGGGAGGGCCACAGATACGCAGTATTTT.

This sequence joins TRBV6-6 and TRBJ1-5, with TRBD1 identical over 9 bases. With 7 bases clipped from V and 5 bases from J, the junction kept 6 bases outside the gene matches. The CDR3 extends over 14 amino acids. The germline V gene encodes CDR1 MNHNY and CDR2 SVGAGI (reference sequence). This CDR3 is CASTPGQGHQPQHF. DNA of the CDR3: TGTGCCAGCACCCCGGGACAGGGACATCAGCCCCAGCATTTT.

The V and J genes are TRBV7-8 and TRBJ1-2, with 8 bases identical to TRBD1. Germline values: CDR1 SGHVS, CDR2 FQNEAQ. Trimming cost V 5 bases and J 4 bases; bases outside gene matches: 9. The CDR3 sequence is 15 residues long. Here the CDR3 reads CASSPRQGCPYGYTF. CDR3 nucleotides: TGTGCCAGCAGCCCGAGACAGGGGTGCCCCTATGGCTACACCTTC.

The chain has TRBV16 and TRBJ1-1; D is unresolved. CDR1 and CDR2 (germline): KGHSY, FQNENV. The CDR3 covers 15 residues. V lost 2 bases and J lost 1, with 11 bases in between. CDR3 protein: CASSQDAAKNTEAFF. The CDR3 bases are TGTGCCAGCAGCCAAGATGCAGCCAAGAACACTGAAGCTTTCTTT.

This clonotype was recorded only once. V gene TRBV30 combines with J gene TRBJ2-2; D gene ambiguous. The CDR3 contains 12 residues. Per germline, CDR1 GTSNPN and CDR2 SVGIG (reference sequence). V was clipped by 0 bases and J by 4 bases, with 3 bases between them. The CDR3 coding sequence is TGTGCCTGGAGTGTATCCACCGGGGAGCTGTTTTTT. This encodes CAWSVSTGELFF.

The chain joins TRBV6-1 to TRBJ2-7, with D possibly TRBD1 on 6 matching bases. This CDR3 has 11 residues. V gave up 6 bases and J gave up 7 bases, with 10 bases separating them. Germline V CDR1 and CDR2: MNHNS, SASEGT. Here the CDR3 DNA reads TGTGCCAGCAGGGGGGCTGGGGAGCAGTACGTC. Translated, it gives CASRGAGEQYV.

The genes are TRBV24-1 and TRBJ2-4; 9 bases align to TRBD2. CDR1 and CDR2 (germline): KGHDR, SFDVKD. The V gene end was trimmed by 0 bases and the J gene end by 0 bases; junction bases not matched to a gene: 11. The CDR3 is made up of 20 amino acids. The CDR3: CATSDLLPSGTGLAKNIQYF. The DNA of the CDR3 is TGTGCCACCAGTGATTTGTTGCCTAGCGGGACGGGGCTAGCCAAAAACATTCAGTACTTC.

The chain couples TRBV24-1 to TRBJ1-2; D ambiguous. From germline, CDR1 is KGHDR and CDR2 SFDVKD. The CDR3 extends over 14 amino acids. Deletions cut 2 bases from V and 5 bases from J, with 11 bases between. The CDR3 protein is CATSDSRDWYGYTF. CDR3 nucleotide sequence: TGTGCCACCAGTGATTCCCGAGATTGGTATGGCTACACCTTC.

The chain employs TRBV18 and TRBJ2-7; possibly TRBD1 for D (5 bases). This CDR3 spans 12 amino acids. Germline CDR1 is KGHSH and CDR2 is LQKENI. The germline V and J ends were trimmed by 5 bases and 2 bases, with 7 bases remaining between them. The CDR3 protein is CASSADTYEQYV. Here the CDR3 DNA reads TGTGCCAGCTCAGCGGACACCTACGAGCAGTACGTC.

The rearrangement uses TRBV5-1 and TRBJ2-7; 11 bases match TRBD1. Unmatched junction bases numbered 8, after V lost 1 base and J lost 5 bases. Germline V gene sequence: CDR1 SGHRS, CDR2 YFSETQ. This CDR3 has 16 amino acids. CDR3 nucleotides: TGCGCCAGCAGCTTGAACCCCGGGACAGGGGGGGACGAGCAGTACTTC. This codes for CASSLNPGTGGDEQYF.

The chain combines TRBV15 with TRBJ1-4; 7 bases align to TRBD1. Germline CDR1 LNHNV, CDR2 YYDKDF (reference sequence). The CDR3 extends over 19 amino acids. Losses at the gene ends were 3 bases for V and 3 bases for J; bases not matched to a gene: 16. As DNA, the CDR3 is TGTGCCACCAGCAGCCCTGCGCAGGGGGGGATGTTCGCTAATGAAAAACTGTTTTTT. This gives the protein CATSSPAQGGMFANEKLFF.